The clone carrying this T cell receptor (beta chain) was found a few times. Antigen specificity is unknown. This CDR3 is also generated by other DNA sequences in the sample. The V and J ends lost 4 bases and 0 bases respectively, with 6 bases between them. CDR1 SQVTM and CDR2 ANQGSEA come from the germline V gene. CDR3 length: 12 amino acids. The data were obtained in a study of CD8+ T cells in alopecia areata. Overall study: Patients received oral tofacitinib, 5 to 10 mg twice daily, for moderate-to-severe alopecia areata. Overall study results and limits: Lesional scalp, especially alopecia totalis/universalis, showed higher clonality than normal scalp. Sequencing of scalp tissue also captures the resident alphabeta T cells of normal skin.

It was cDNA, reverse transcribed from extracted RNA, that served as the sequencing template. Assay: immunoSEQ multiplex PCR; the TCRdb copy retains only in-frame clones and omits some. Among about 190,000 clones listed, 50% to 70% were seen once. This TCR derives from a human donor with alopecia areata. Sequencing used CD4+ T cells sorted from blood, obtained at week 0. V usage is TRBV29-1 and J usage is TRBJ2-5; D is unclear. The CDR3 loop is CSVGGYQETQYF. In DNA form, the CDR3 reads TGCAGCGTTGGGGGATACCAAGAGACCCAGTACTTC.